This is a list of T cell receptor beta chains from one sample in a study of neoadjuvant anti-PD-1 for oral cavity cancer. TCRdb's copy holds only in-frame clones and misses some; the assay was immunoSEQ multiplex PCR. The repertoire holds about 14,000 clones, 60% to 70% seen once, with roughly 2.3% in the top ten. Sequences were derived from PBMCs, sampled before nivolumab (anti-PD-1) treatment. The origin of the receptors is a person aged 40 to 85 with oral cavity squamous cell carcinoma. Each CDR3 is given with its conserved first and last residue. A D gene is named only where the DNA matches it firmly. Rows give clone size only sometimes, using once, few, many, or a class for an expanded clone.

V	D	size	J	DNA	CDR3
TRBV6-1	TRBD1	NA	TRBJ1-6	TGTGCCAGCAGTGCCCTTTGGTCGGGACAGGTCTATTCACCCCTCCACTTT	CASSALWSGQVYSPLHF
TRBV14	TRBD1	NA	TRBJ1-2	TGTGCCAGCAGCCAAGGGCTACCCGGGACAGGGTTAGGTGGCTACACCTTC	CASSQGLPGTGLGGYTF
TRBV2	TRBD2	NA	TRBJ2-3	TGTGCCAGCAGCTCACAGGGGACTAGCGGGAGAGCAGATACGCAGTATTTT	CASSSQGTSGRADTQYF
TRBV13	NA	NA	TRBJ2-1	TGTGCCAGCAGCCTGAAGAGACAGCAAGGCGATGAGCAGTTCTTC	CASSLKRQQGDEQFF
TRBV5-1	NA	once	TRBJ2-7	TGCGCCAGCAGCTTCGAGGTTCTCTACGAGCAGTACTTC	CASSFEVLYEQYF
TRBV2	NA	NA	TRBJ2-5	TGTGCCAGCAGTTTTCGGGGGGCCGGAGAGACCCAGTACTTC	CASSFRGAGETQYF
TRBV9	TRBD2	NA	TRBJ2-1	TGTGCCAGCAGCGCCCTAGCGGGAGTCCTACCGGAGCAGTTCTTC	CASSALAGVLPEQFF
TRBV29-1	NA	NA	TRBJ2-7	TGCAGCGTTGGAACCGGGCAGACCTACGAGCAGTACTTC	CSVGTGQTYEQYF
TRBV2	NA	NA	TRBJ2-7	TGTGCCAGCAGTGAGCCAAGGCACTCAGGCACCTACGAGCAGTACTTC	CASSEPRHSGTYEQYF
TRBV29-1	NA	NA	TRBJ2-1	TGCAGCGTTGAGGGGCCAGCGTTTCTCTACAATGAGCAGTTCTTC	CSVEGPAFLYNEQFF
TRBV5-6	TRBD1	once	TRBJ2-5	TGTGCCAGCAGCTTGGTCTTGACAGGGGCCAGGGAGACCCAGTACTTC	CASSLVLTGARETQYF
TRBV15	TRBD1	NA	TRBJ1-5	TGTGCCACCAGCACCTGGGACAGGGCCAATCAGCCCCAGCATTTT	CATSTWDRANQPQHF
TRBV29-1	TRBD1	NA	TRBJ1-1	TGCAGCGTTTCAGGGGGGGGGAACACTGAAGCTTTCTTT	CSVSGGGNTEAFF
TRBV11-2	NA	NA	TRBJ2-1	TGTGCCAGCACCTCCCAGTCAAGTGGGGCCTACAATGAGCAGTTCTTC	CASTSQSSGAYNEQFF
TRBV5-1	NA	NA	TRBJ2-2	TGCGCCAGCAGCTTTGGAGGGAGTAGGGAAACCGGGGAGCTGTTTTTT	CASSFGGSRETGELFF
TRBV9	NA	NA	TRBJ1-2	TGTGCCAGCAGCGTATGGGGCGGCTACACCTTC	CASSVWGGYTF
TRBV6-5	TRBD2	NA	TRBJ2-2	TGTGCCAGCAGTCCGGGACTAGCGGGCCCCGGGGAGCTGTTTTTT	CASSPGLAGPGELFF
TRBV6-1	NA	NA	TRBJ2-6	TGTGCCAGCAGTGCGGTGGGCTCTGGGGCCAACGTCCTGACTTTC	CASSAVGSGANVLTF
TRBV5-6	TRBD2	NA	TRBJ2-3	TGTGCCAGCACTCCCTCCGGACTAGTTGGAGATACGCAGTATTTT	CASTPSGLVGDTQYF
TRBV2	TRBD2	NA	TRBJ2-7	TGTGCCAGAAACCCCCCGCCGGCTAGCGGGGTTTACGAGCAGTACTTC	CARNPPPASGVYEQYF
TRBV19	TRBD2	NA	TRBJ2-2	TGTGCCAGCCTAGCGGGGGAACTAGCCGGGGAGCTGTTTTTT	CASLAGELAGELFF
TRBV2	NA	NA	TRBJ2-3	TGTGCCAGCAGTGAAGAGACTAGGGCCGATACGCAGTATTTT	CASSEETRADTQYF
TRBV2	NA	once	TRBJ2-1	TGTGCCAGCAGTGCAGGCTTGTATGAGCAGTTCTTC	CASSAGLYEQFF
TRBV21-1	NA	NA	TRBJ2-1	TGTGCCAGCAGCAAAGGCGAAGGGGACAGTCCCCACAATGAGCAGTTCTTC	CASSKGEGDSPHNEQFF
TRBV27	TRBD2	NA	TRBJ2-4	TGTGCCAGCAGTAACCGCCTTACTAGCGGGATAGCCAAAAACATTCAGTACTTC	CASSNRLTSGIAKNIQYF
TRBV15	NA	NA	TRBJ1-1	TGTGCCACCAGCTTCGGAAGAGGTGACACTGAAGCTTTCTTT	CATSFGRGDTEAFF
TRBV4-1	NA	NA	TRBJ2-5	TGCGCCAGCAGCCAAAACACCATTTCGGGGCGCGAGTACTTC	CASSQNTISGREYF
TRBV7-9	TRBD1	NA	TRBJ2-1	TGTGCCAGCAGCTTATGGGGACAGAAGGCCTACAATGAGCAGTTCTTC	CASSLWGQKAYNEQFF
TRBV5-1	NA	NA	TRBJ2-3	TGCGCCAGCAGCTTGGCTGGTTTGGCTACAGATACGCAGTATTTT	CASSLAGLATDTQYF
TRBV11-2	NA	NA	TRBJ2-2	TGTGCCAGCATATCGGAGACCGGGGAGCTGTTTTTT	CASISETGELFF
TRBV9	TRBD1	NA	TRBJ2-1	TGTGCCAGCAGCGTAGTGGGACAGGGCCACGGTGAGCAGTTCTTC	CASSVVGQGHGEQFF
TRBV4-1	TRBD1	NA	TRBJ1-2	TGCGCCAGCAGCCTCCGACAGGGAGGCGGCTACACCTTC	CASSLRQGGGYTF
TRBV7-9	TRBD2	once	TRBJ2-3	TGTGCCAGCAGCGCGTATTCTAGCGGGAGCACAGATACGCAGTATTTT	CASSAYSSGSTDTQYF
TRBV27	NA	NA	TRBJ2-7	TGTGCCAGCAGTTCCCCGACAAAAAACTACGAGCAGTACTTC	CASSSPTKNYEQYF
TRBV7-8	NA	NA	TRBJ1-2	TGTGCCAGCAGGGACCCTCGCCTCCCTCTGTACACCTTC	CASRDPRLPLYTF